This T cell receptor (beta chain) was recorded in a study of CD8+CD57+ T cells in acquired aplastic anemia. Study summary: Recorded DNA amounts for sorted CD4+ and CD8+ cells had an average of 3.2 ug.

This clonotype was recorded a few times. The antigen is not known. Findings and limits, study-wide: Shared by patients and controls, some 29 CD8+ CDR3s were abundant in patients.

The CDR3 is made up of 15 amino acids. Germline V gives CDR1 SGHTA, CDR2 FQGTGA. After removal of 2 bases from V and 7 bases from J, the junction contained 7 bases not matched to a gene. All sequencing subjects had displayed CD8+CD57+ cell expansion on flow cytometry. Every one of the patients had aplastic anemia (severe, acquired). CDR3 and TCR beta VDJ profiling relied on genomic DNA as the template. Each CDR3 protein is one row after TCRdb ran MiXCR on the reads. The table records about 160,000 distinct CDR3 sequences, 70% to 80% of them present only once. Sequenced input: sorted CD4+, CD8+, or CD8+CD57+ T cells (not recorded which) from PBMCs. The chain joins TRBV7-3 to TRBJ2-1, with 8 bases aligning to TRBD2. This TCR came from a human donor with aplastic anemia. The CDR3 spells CASSLGTSRSNEQFF. Written as DNA, the CDR3 is TGTGCCAGCAGCTTAGGGACTAGTCGGTCTAATGAGCAGTTCTTC.